The rows below give T cell receptor beta chains drawn from one sample of a study of vaccination and CD4 T cells after COVID-19. Each CDR3 protein gets one entry after TCRdb re-called the PCR reads with MiXCR. The sample yields almost 7,500 distinct CDR3 sequences, about 35% seen once. Their antigen targets remain unknown. The sequenced sample was CD4+ T cells from blood, cultured in vitro. The receptors derive from a human donor in good health. CDR3s include the opening cysteine and the closing phenylalanine or tryptophan. Not every row has a clone size; where given, it reads once, few, many or a size class.

size	J	V	CDR3
-	TRBJ1-1	TRBV5-1	CASSFLGQGLAEAFF
-	TRBJ1-1	TRBV11-2	CASSQTDTEAFF
-	TRBJ1-2	TRBV9	CASSVGTGGDYGYTF
few	TRBJ1-2	TRBV20-1	CSARLGYYGYTF
-	TRBJ2-2	TRBV5-4	CASSPGGNTGELFF
-	TRBJ2-3	TRBV2	CASRRGPSRDTQYF
-	TRBJ2-1	TRBV20-1	CSARPVGTGANEQFF
few	TRBJ1-2	TRBV20-1	CSASPGGGYTF
-	TRBJ2-3	TRBV5-6	CASNSVAGASTDTQYF
few	TRBJ1-1	TRBV28	CASSLFRGKNTEAFF
few	TRBJ2-1	TRBV7-2	CASSLARASGGYNEQFF
medium-sized	TRBJ1-6	TRBV7-8	CASSLYSTSPLHF
-	TRBJ1-2	TRBV10-3	CAISEISRTGDGYTF
-	TRBJ1-6	TRBV7-9	CASSLTEWRGNNSPLHF
-	TRBJ1-1	TRBV6-5	CASSYRFDTNTEAFF
few	TRBJ1-1	TRBV28	CASRKTGTRTEAFF
-	TRBJ1-3	TRBV15	CATTRALSGNTIYF
-	TRBJ1-5	TRBV4-3	CASSQGMGQPQHF
-	TRBJ1-2	TRBV6-1	CASRYRGIYGYTF
few	TRBJ2-7	TRBV2	CASSDEPGIGRVVRYEQYF
few	TRBJ2-5	TRBV19	CASSTRQGQETQYF
-	TRBJ1-6	TRBV6-4	CASSDWGEHSPLHF
-	TRBJ1-2	TRBV19	CASKGGGYGYTF
-	TRBJ1-1	TRBV10-1	CASSEILGSTEAFF
-	TRBJ2-7	TRBV5-6	CASSRGTTAYEQYF
-	TRBJ1-1	TRBV30	CAWSRETFEAFF
-	TRBJ2-3	TRBV20-1	CSVVGRATSTDTQYF